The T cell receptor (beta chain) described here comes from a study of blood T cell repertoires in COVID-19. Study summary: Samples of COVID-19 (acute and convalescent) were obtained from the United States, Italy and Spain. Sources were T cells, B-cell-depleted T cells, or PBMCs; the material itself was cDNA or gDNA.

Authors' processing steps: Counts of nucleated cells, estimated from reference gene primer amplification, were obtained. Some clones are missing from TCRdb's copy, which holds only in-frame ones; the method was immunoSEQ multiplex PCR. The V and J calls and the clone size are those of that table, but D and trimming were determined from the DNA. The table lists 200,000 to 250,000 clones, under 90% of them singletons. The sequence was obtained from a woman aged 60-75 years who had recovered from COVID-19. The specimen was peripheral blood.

CDR3 residues: CASSLAGGQPQHF. The CDR3 DNA sequence: TGCGCCAGCAGCTTGGCAGGGGGTCAGCCCCAGCATTTT. The chain is built from TRBV5-1 and TRBJ1-5; 7 bases agree with TRBD1. V was clipped by 0 bases and J by 6 bases; unmatched bases: 0. The CDR3 is 13 residues long. CDR1 is SGHRS, CDR2 YFSETQ, per germline.